The sequence of this T cell receptor (beta chain) was determined in a study of metastatic and nonmetastatic thyroid tumors (dated by TCRdb to 2020 to 2022). Study-level background: The researchers compared repertoires between peripheral blood samples and tumor or nodule tissue samples from patients with malignant or benign thyroid disease.

The research as a whole found: In both blood and tumor samples, TCR beta diversity was reported to be significantly higher in malignant tumors than in benign nodules.

In its sample, this clone was seen many times. What antigen it recognizes has not been identified. It has no much larger one-base neighbor in the sample; base qualities were not kept. Libraries came from PCR. Sequencing was performed on an Illumina HiSeq 4000. The TCR beta-chain CDR3 region of each patient was profiled by high-throughput sequencing. As for the original processing: A classifier to discriminate distant-metastatic papillary thyroid cancer patients was built from CDR3 differences across clinicopathological groups. The Shannon index was used to measure repertoire diversity, and the Morisita-Horn index was used to measure how similar tumor and blood repertoires were. TCRdb took the public reads, trimmed them with fastp at Q25, ran MiXCR for clone calling and kept in-frame beta chains. These V and J calls derive from TCRdb rather than the authors' analysis. The sample yields tens of thousands of clones; around an eighth were counted once. The top ten hold approximately 24% of the sample.

V is trimmed back by 0 bases and J by 7 bases, and the junction contains 2 bases that no gene match accounts for. Reading the germline V gene gives CDR1 SGDLS and CDR2 YYNGEE. The CDR3 contains 13 residues, cysteine and phenylalanine counted. Only the CDR3 DNA is retained, 39 bases long and in frame from the first base. No patient had received any treatment before thyroid surgery. Patient clinical samples collected from about 2011 to 2018 were retrospectively analysed using T-cell receptor beta sequencing. The clonotype was recovered from a female donor with papillary thyroid cancer or a benign thyroid nodule (not recorded which). Some clones in this sample may be carry-over from other donors' samples. The rearranged segments are TRBV9 and TRBJ1-1, and 8 junctional nucleotides match TRBD1. The specimen sequenced was blood. The CDR3 region reads CASSVGDRLEAFF. The bases are TGTGCCAGCAGCGTAGGGGACAGGCTTGAAGCTTTCTTT.